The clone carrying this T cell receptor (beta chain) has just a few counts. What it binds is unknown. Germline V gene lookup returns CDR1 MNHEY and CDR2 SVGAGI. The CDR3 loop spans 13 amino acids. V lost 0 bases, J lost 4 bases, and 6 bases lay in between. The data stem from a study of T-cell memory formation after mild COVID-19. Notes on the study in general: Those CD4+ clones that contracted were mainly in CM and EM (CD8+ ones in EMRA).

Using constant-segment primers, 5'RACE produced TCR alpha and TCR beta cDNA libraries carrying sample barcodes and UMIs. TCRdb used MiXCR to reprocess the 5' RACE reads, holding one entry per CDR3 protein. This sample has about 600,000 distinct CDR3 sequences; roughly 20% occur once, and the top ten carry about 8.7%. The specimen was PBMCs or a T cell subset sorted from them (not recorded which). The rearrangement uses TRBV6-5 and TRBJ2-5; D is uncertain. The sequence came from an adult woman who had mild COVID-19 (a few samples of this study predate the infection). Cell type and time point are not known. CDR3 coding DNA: TGTGCCAGCAGTTACTCCCCCTTAGAGACCCAGTACTTC. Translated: CASSYSPLETQYF.